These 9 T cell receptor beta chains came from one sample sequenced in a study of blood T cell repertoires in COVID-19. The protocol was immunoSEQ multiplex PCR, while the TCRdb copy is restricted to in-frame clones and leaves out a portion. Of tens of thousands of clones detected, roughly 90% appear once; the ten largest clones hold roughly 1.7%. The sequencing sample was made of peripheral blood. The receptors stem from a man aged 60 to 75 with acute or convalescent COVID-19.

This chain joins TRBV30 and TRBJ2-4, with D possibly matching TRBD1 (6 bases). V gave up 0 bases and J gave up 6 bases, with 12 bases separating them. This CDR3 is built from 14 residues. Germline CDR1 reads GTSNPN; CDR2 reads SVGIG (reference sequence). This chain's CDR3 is CAWSVHDRLNIQYF. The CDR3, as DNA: TGTGCCTGGAGTGTCCACGACAGGTTAAACATTCAGTACTTC.

For the CDR3, the DNA is TGTGCCAGTAGTACGGGGACAGGGGAGGGCTATGGCTACACCTTC. Residues: CASSTGTGEGYGYTF. The V call is TRBV19, the J call TRBJ1-2; the match to TRBD1 covers 10 bases. Germline CDR1 LNHDA, CDR2 SQIVND (reference sequence). Trimming at V came to 4 bases and at J to 4 bases, leaving 6 bases not matched to a gene. The length of the CDR3 is 15 residues.

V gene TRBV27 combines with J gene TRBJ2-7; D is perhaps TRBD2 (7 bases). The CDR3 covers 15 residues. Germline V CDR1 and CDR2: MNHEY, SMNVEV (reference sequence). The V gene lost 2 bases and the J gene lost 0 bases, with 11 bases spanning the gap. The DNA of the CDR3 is TGTGCCAGCAGTTTAGGGGGGGGGCCCTCCTACGAGCAGTACTTC. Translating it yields CASSLGGGPSYEQYF.

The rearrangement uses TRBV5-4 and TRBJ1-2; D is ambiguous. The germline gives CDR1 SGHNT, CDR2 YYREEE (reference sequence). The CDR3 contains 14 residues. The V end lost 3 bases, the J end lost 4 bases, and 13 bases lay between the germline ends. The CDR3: CASSSTSSGYGYTF. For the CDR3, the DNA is TGTGCCAGCAGCTCTACATCTAGTGGCTATGGCTACACCTTC.

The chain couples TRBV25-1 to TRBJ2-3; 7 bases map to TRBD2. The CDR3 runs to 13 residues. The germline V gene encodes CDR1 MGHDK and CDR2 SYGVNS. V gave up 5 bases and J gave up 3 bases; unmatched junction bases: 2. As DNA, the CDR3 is TGTGCCAGCAGTTCAGCGGGGACAGATACGCAGTATTTT. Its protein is CASSSAGTDTQYF.

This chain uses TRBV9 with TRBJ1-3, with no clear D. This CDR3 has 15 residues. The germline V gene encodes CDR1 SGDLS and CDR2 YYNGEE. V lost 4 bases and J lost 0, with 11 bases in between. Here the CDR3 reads CASSSSFSSGNTIYF. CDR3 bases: TGTGCCAGCAGCTCATCCTTCAGCTCTGGAAACACCATATATTTT.

CDR3 region: CASSLPGQGLLDTQYF. The CDR3 DNA follows: TGTGCCAGCAGCTTACCGGGACAGGGGTTATTGGATACGCAGTATTTT. The chain links TRBV5-5 to TRBJ2-3; 10 bases are a match to TRBD1. Germline loops: CDR1 SGHKS, CDR2 YYEKEE (reference sequence). The junction had 9 bases not matched to a gene; V was cut back by 2 bases and J by 6 bases. This CDR3 region has 16 residues.

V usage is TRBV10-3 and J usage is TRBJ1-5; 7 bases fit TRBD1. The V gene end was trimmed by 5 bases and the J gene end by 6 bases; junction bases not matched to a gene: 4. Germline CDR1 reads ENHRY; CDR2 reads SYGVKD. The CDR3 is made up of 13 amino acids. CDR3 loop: CAISLDRVQPQHF. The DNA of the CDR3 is TGTGCCATCAGTCTCGACAGGGTTCAGCCCCAGCATTTT.

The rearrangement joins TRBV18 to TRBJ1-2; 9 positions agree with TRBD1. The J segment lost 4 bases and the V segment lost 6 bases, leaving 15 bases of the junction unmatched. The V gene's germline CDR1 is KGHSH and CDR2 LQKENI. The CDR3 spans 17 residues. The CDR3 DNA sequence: TGTGCCAGCTCCTTTATGGACAGGGGAGAAGCGTCCTATGGCTACACCTTC. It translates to CASSFMDRGEASYGYTF.